Listed below are T cell receptor beta chains from one sample, sequenced in a study of T-cell memory formation after mild COVID-19. TCRdb re-called the 5' RACE reads with MiXCR, one entry per CDR3 protein. The sample yields approximately 500,000 distinct CDR3 sequences, around a quarter seen once. The source material was PBMCs or a T cell subset sorted from them (not recorded which). These receptors all come from an adult woman who had mild COVID-19 (a few samples of this study predate the infection). Cell type and time point are not known. Both conserved end residues are part of each CDR3. D genes are given only for firm matches. Clone sizes are given selectively: once, few, many, or a class where the clone is expanded.

.	TRBV20-1	TRBJ2-1	once	CSARDRTGTAGYNEQFF	TGCAGTGCTAGAGACAGAACCGGGACAGCGGGTTACAATGAGCAGTTCTTC
.	TRBV7-9	TRBJ2-2	few	CASSSRVSNTGELFF	TGTGCCAGCAGCTCGCGGGTGTCGAACACCGGGGAGCTGTTTTTT
.	TRBV7-2	TRBJ1-2	.	CASSRIGESYGYTF	TGTGCCAGCAGCAGGATAGGGGAGTCCTATGGCTACACCTTC
TRBD2	TRBV24-1	TRBJ2-3	.	CATSDTGGGSTDTQYF	TGTGCCACCAGTGATACCGGCGGGGGGAGCACAGATACGCAGTATTTT
.	TRBV4-3	TRBJ2-7	.	CASSQEGPGDYEQYF	TGCGCCAGCAGCCAAGAGGGTCCAGGGGACTACGAGCAGTACTTC
.	TRBV5-4	TRBJ2-1	many	CASSFHRDNEQFF	TGTGCCAGCAGCTTTCACAGGGACAATGAGCAGTTCTTC
TRBD1	TRBV5-6	TRBJ1-1	.	CASSKTGYTEAFF	TGTGCCAGCAGCAAGACAGGGTACACTGAAGCTTTCTTT
.	TRBV5-1	TRBJ2-6	few	CASRGYASGANVLTF	TGCGCCAGCAGGGGGTATGCTTCTGGGGCCAACGTCCTGACTTTC
TRBD1	TRBV19	TRBJ1-1	.	CASSPQGAGNTEAFF	TGTGCCAGTAGTCCACAGGGGGCGGGGAACACTGAAGCTTTCTTT
.	TRBV18	TRBJ2-5	few	CASSPRGTDQETQYF	TGTGCCAGCTCGCCAAGGGGGACCGACCAAGAGACCCAGTACTTC
.	TRBV30	TRBJ2-1	.	CAWSGGSSYNEQFF	TGTGCCTGGAGTGGGGGGAGCTCCTACAATGAGCAGTTCTTC